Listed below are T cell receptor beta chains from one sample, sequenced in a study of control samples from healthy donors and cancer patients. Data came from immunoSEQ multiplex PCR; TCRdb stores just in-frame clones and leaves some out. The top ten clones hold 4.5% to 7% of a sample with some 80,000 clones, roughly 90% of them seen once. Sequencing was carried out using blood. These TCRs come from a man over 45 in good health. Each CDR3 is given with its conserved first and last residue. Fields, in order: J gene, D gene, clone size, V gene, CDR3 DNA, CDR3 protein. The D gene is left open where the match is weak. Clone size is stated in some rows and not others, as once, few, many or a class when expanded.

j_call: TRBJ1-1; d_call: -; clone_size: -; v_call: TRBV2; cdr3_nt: TGTGCCAGTGGGGGACGGTTCACTGAAGCTTTCTTT; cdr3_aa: CASGGRFTEAFF
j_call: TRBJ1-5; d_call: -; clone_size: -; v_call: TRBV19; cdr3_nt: TGTGCCAGTAACAGGGATAATCATCAGCCCCAGCATTTT; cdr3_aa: CASNRDNHQPQHF
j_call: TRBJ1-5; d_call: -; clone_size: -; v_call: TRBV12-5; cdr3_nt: TGTGCTAGTGGTTTGGGGGGACAAGGGAGTCAGCCCCAGCATTTT; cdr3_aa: CASGLGGQGSQPQHF
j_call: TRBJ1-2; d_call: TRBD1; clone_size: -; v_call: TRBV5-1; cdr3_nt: TGCGCCAGCAGTTATAGGACAGGGGAATATGGCTACACCTTC; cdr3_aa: CASSYRTGEYGYTF
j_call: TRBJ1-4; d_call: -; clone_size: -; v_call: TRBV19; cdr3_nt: TGTGCCAGTAGTCCGGGAGTGGGGCGAGCAACTAATGAAAAACTGTTTTTT; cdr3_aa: CASSPGVGRATNEKLFF
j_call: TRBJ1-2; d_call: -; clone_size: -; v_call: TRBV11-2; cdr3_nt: TGTGCCAGCAGCTTAGGTGGGGTAACGGGGTATGGCTACACCTTC; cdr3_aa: CASSLGGVTGYGYTF
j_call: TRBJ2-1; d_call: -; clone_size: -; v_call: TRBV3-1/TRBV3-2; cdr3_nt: TGTGCCAGCAGCCAATTAGCGAGGGGGGTAATGTTCTTC; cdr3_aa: CASSQLARGVMFF
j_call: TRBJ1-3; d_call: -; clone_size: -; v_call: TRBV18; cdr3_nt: TGTGCCAGCATCACTGCGCTCAGCTCTGGAAACACCATATATTTT; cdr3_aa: CASITALSSGNTIYF
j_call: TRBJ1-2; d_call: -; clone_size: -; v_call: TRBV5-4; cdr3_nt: TGTGCCAGCAGCCCGCAACCCACAGGTGGCTACACCTTC; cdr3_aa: CASSPQPTGGYTF
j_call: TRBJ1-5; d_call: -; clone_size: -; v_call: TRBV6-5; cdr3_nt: TGTGCCAGCAGCGGGGGGGTCGTAGGCAATCAGCCCCAGCATTTT; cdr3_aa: CASSGGVVGNQPQHF
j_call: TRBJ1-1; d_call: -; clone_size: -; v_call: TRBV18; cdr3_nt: TGTGCCAGCTCACTCAAACAGGGAATCGGGACTGAAGCTTTCTTT; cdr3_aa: CASSLKQGIGTEAFF
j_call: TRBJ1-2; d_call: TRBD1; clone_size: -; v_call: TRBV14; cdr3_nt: TGTGCCAGCAGCCAAGTTGTAGGGGGCGCCTATGGCTACACCTTC; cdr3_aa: CASSQVVGGAYGYTF
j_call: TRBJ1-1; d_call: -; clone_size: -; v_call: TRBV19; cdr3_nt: TGTGCCAGTAGTATTGGGGCGGTGAACACTGAAGCTTTCTTT; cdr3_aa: CASSIGAVNTEAFF
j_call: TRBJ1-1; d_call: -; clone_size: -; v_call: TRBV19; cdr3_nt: TGTGCCAGTAGTATGACAGCTATGAACACTGAAGCTTTCTTT; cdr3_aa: CASSMTAMNTEAFF
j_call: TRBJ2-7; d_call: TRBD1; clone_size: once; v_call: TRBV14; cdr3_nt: TGTGCCAGCAGCCCCCTGGGACAGCCCTACGAGCAGTACTTC; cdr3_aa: CASSPLGQPYEQYF
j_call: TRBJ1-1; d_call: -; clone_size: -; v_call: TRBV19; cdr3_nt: TGTGCCAGTAGTATTTCTCCGGCCGAAGCTTTCTTT; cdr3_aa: CASSISPAEAFF
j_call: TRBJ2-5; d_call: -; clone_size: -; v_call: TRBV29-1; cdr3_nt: TGCAGCGTTGATACGGTGGGAGAGACCCAGTACTTC; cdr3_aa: CSVDTVGETQYF